The sequence of this T cell receptor beta chain was determined in a study of blood T cell repertoires in COVID-19. The method was immunoSEQ multiplex PCR; TCRdb's version includes in-frame clones alone and lacks a portion of them. The sample lists tens of thousands of clones, about 88% occurring once. Sequencing used peripheral blood. The sequence was collected from a human donor in a cohort sampled during active COVID-19.

As DNA, the CDR3 is TGTGCCAGCACCCCGAGGGGAGGGATGAACACCGGGGAGCTGTTTTTT. It translates to CASTPRGGMNTGELFF. The chain has TRBV6-4 and TRBJ2-2, with 7 positions matching TRBD2. V lost 7 bases to trimming and J lost 1 base; unmatched junction nucleotides: 9. CDR3 length: 16 amino acids. CDR1 is MRHNA, CDR2 SNTAGT, per germline.